The 3 T cell receptor beta chains presented below share a single source sample, sequenced in a study of shared clonotypes between healthy human individuals. Here immunoSEQ multiplex PCR was the method, and the copy in TCRdb shows in-frame clones only, minus some. Among 2 million to 3 million clones listed, under 95% were seen once. The material sequenced was naive CD4+ T cells from PBMCs. The subset was: CD45RA+ positively selected. The receptors here all came from a man between 18 and 35 years old in good health. Some clones in this sample may be carry-over from other donors' samples.

The chain uses TRBV6-6 and TRBJ2-7; the match to TRBD2 covers 8 bases. The V gene end was trimmed by 5 bases and the J gene end by 7 bases; junction bases not matched to a gene: 16. Germline CDR1 MNHNY, CDR2 SVGAGI (reference sequence). CDR3 length: 16 residues. CDR3 loop: CASSMDVGIAGREQYF. The CDR3 region has the DNA TGTGCCAGCAGTATGGACGTAGGGATAGCGGGGAGAGAGCAGTACTTC.

This chain links TRBV11-2 with TRBJ1-3, with D unresolved. The CDR3 is made up of 16 amino acids. The V gene lost 3 bases and the J gene lost 4 bases, with 16 bases spanning the gap. The germline gives CDR1 SGHAT, CDR2 FQNNGV. CDR3 DNA sequence: TGTGCCAGCAGCTTCGGAAGGAACCCTTCCGGAAACACCATATATTTT. Its protein product is CASSFGRNPSGNTIYF.

The chain recombines TRBV9 with TRBJ1-2; no definite D call. Germline V lookup: CDR1 SGDLS, CDR2 YYNGEE. The CDR3 contains 15 residues. With 0 bases removed from V and 5 bases from J, the gap between germline ends came to 14 bases. The CDR3 spells CASSVERRGLYGYTF. The CDR3 DNA sequence: TGTGCCAGCAGCGTAGAAAGGCGAGGATTGTATGGCTACACCTTC.